The sequence of this TCR beta chain was determined in a study of blood T cell repertoires in COVID-19. Study-wide background: Both acute and convalescent COVID-19 samples were obtained from the United States, Italy and Spain. PBMCs, B-cell-depleted T cells, or T cells provided the cDNA or gDNA that made up the material.

This CDR3 has 15 residues. The J segment lost 2 bases and the V segment lost 5 bases, leaving 7 bases of the junction unmatched. Germline loops: CDR1 PRHDT, CDR2 FYEKMQ (reference sequence). In the original processing: Amplification of reference gene primers provided the estimated nucleated cell counts. Clones were sequenced by immunoSEQ multiplex PCR, and TCRdb holds only the in-frame ones, with some missing. V and J calls plus clone size are reproduced from that table; the DNA served to infer D and trimming. The table records about 60,000 clones, 70% to 85% of them present only once. This clone was detected only a few times.

The source of this sequence is a man between 60 and 75 years old with acute or convalescent COVID-19. The chain joins TRBV13 to TRBJ1-2; 8 bases match TRBD1. Sequences were obtained from peripheral blood. CDR3 coding DNA: TGTGCCAGCAGCGCCCGACAGGGGACCAACTATGGCTACACCTTC. This codes for CASSARQGTNYGYTF.